This record covers a single TCR beta chain. The sample comes from a study of technical replicates of blood from several donors. TCRdb's copy holds only in-frame clones and misses some; the assay was immunoSEQ multiplex PCR. In the table there are about 98,000 clones, about 94% of which are singletons. The germline V gene encodes CDR1 MNHEY and CDR2 SMNVEV (reference sequence). Unmatched junction bases numbered 2, after V lost 6 bases and J lost 1 base. This CDR3 spans 14 amino acids. The sequencing input was T cells isolated from PBMCs. This receptor was obtained from a human donor in good health. The chain links TRBV27 to TRBJ2-2; 7 bases fit TRBD2. The CDR3 DNA is TGTGCCAGCAGGTGGGGGGGGAACACCGGGGAGCTGTTTTTT. Its protein is CASRWGGNTGELFF.